This entry is about one T cell receptor (beta chain). The antigen it binds to is not known. The record has no base qualities; no much larger clone is one base away. The data originate from a study of OX40 agonist ivuxolimab in advanced cancers. For the wider study: The costimulatory receptor OX40 (CD134) was targeted by ivuxolimab, a fully human IgG2 agonistic monoclonal antibody. Intravenous ivuxolimab was administered to patients every 2 weeks at six dose levels: 0.01, 0.1, 0.3, 1.5, 3 and 10 mg/kg. Of the roughly 53 patients in dose escalation, 19 had hepatocellular carcinoma, roughly 15 had melanoma, 9 had renal cell carcinoma and 9 had head and neck cancer. A male proportion of 70% to 90% and a mean age of about 60 years, ranging from about 23 to 90, were recorded for the dose-escalation cohort. Prior anti-PD-1, anti-PD-L1 or anti-CTLA-4 therapy was permitted, and checkpoint inhibitors had been received by 30% to 40% of dose-escalation patients. Partial responses were achieved by three dose-escalation patients, of whom one had hepatocellular carcinoma and two had cutaneous melanoma. Peripheral TCRbeta sequencing was intended to test whether TCR sequence diversity was altered and clonal T-cell expansion was caused by ivuxolimab. The paper reports the monotherapy dose-escalation portion (N of about 54 patients) of the phase I ivuxolimab trial. The paper as a whole reports these results and caveats: After ivuxolimab, CD8+ T cells had more expanded clones than CD4+ T cells on average. The antigen specificity of the peripheral T cells that underwent clonal expansion was not determined. Low levels of normalized T-cell clonal expansion were also shown by some nonresponding patients. At doses of 0.1 to 3.0 mg/kg, clonal expansion of both CD4+ and CD8+ blood T cells was observed from baseline to week 6. In the 0.1-3.0 mg/kg groups, partial responders had among the lowest normalized peripheral clonal expansion, particularly in CD8+ T cells.

The trial excluded patients who had a history of autoimmune disease or were on systemic immunosuppression. In every dose cohort, peripheral blood was drawn for TCR sequencing at baseline, cycle 4 day 1, and cycle 7 day 1. Samples were obtained from an open-label, multicenter, first-in-human phase I dose-escalation trial of ivuxolimab. The trial enrolled adults with locally advanced or metastatic head and neck squamous cell, hepatocellular, melanoma or renal cell carcinoma. CD4+ and CD8+ T cells were sorted separately from peripheral blood before TCR sequencing. Trimming accounts for 4 bases at V and 9 bases at J, while the number of junction bases matched to no gene is 5. CDR1 SGHTA and CDR2 FQGNSA are derived from the germline V gene. There are 15 amino acids in the CDR3, from cysteine to phenylalanine inclusive. Only CDR3 DNA is held: 45 bases, read in frame from base 1. To sequence the TCRbeta CDR3 region, genomic DNA was isolated from the sorted cells. TCRbeta CDR3 regions were sequenced using the immunoSEQ Assay. TCRdb provides this immuneACCESS table in a form limited to in-frame rearrangements. Some clones are lacking; in checked studies, under half of them reflect an unresolved V gene, and why the rest are absent is not known. The sample table contains some 70,000 clones; only one count was recorded for around 83% of them. The ten most abundant clones make up about 0.42% of the sample.

This TCR was sampled from an adult with an advanced solid tumor such as melanoma, head and neck, liver or kidney cancer. The specimen was CD4+ or CD8+ T cells sorted from blood, collected in a trial of the OX40 agonist ivuxolimab. This receptor chain uses TRBV7-2 and TRBJ2-1, with 14 junctional bases fitting TRBD2. The CDR3 in this case is CASSYGLAGGGEQFF. The nucleotide sequence reads TGTGCCAGCAGCTACGGACTAGCGGGAGGAGGTGAGCAGTTCTTC.